These T cell receptor beta chains were read from a single sample in a study of vaccination effects on CD4 cells after COVID-19. The repertoire was sequenced with immunoSEQ multiplex PCR; TCRdb's copy has only in-frame clones and lacks some. The sample has around 69,000 clones; roughly 74% are singletons. The antigens of these receptors remain unknown. Sequencing was performed on CD4+ T cells from PBMCs cultured with HCoV-229E spike peptides, taken after COVID-19 vaccination. These receptors were collected from a human donor who received a COVID-19 vaccine. CDR3s leave out the opening cysteine and the closing phenylalanine or tryptophan. Each record gives: V gene, clone size, J gene, CDR3 protein. The listing skips clone size in some rows; elsewhere it reads once, few, many or a size class.

TRBV6-5	-	TRBJ1-1	ASSYTKNTEAF
TRBV7-8	-	TRBJ2-5	ASSLVVGRETQY
TRBV12-3/TRBV12-4	-	TRBJ1-5	ASSGDRNQPQH
TRBV9	-	TRBJ2-5	ASSVEGWRGETQY
TRBV19	-	TRBJ2-3	ASKGRPGQGFRTDTQY
TRBV6-2/TRBV6-3	once	TRBJ2-1	ASSLRTSDEQF
TRBV24-1	-	TRBJ2-5	ATSDLSGGASETQY
TRBV14	once	TRBJ1-4	ASSQVPGWLF
TRBV6-5	-	TRBJ1-3	ASSRGFGGNTIY
TRBV30	few	TRBJ1-6	AWSSPRLDSPLH
TRBV9	-	TRBJ1-3	ASSRGENTIY
TRBV6-5	few	TRBJ1-2	ASSRDRKDYGYT
TRBV30	-	TRBJ2-1	AWRLGASDWYKNEQF
TRBV5-1	-	TRBJ2-5	ASSTLAANQETQY
TRBV7-2	-	TRBJ2-1	ASSFGGAGEQF
TRBV7-3	-	TRBJ2-5	ASRHRGGQETQY
TRBV3-1/TRBV3-2	few	TRBJ1-5	ASSQEETNQPQH
TRBV3-1/TRBV3-2	medium-sized	TRBJ2-2	ASSQQGSNTGELF
TRBV5-1	-	TRBJ1-1	ASNSNTEAF
TRBV30	once	TRBJ1-2	AWSGGYGYT
TRBV5-4	once	TRBJ2-2	ASSLVFGGLAGELF
TRBV14	-	TRBJ2-2	ASSQVTGGTGELF
TRBV12-3/TRBV12-4	-	TRBJ2-5	ASSLNFQETQY
TRBV10-3	-	TRBJ1-3	AISPGQGEVAGNTIY
TRBV10-3	-	TRBJ1-2	AISETQGSTHGYT
TRBV29-1	-	TRBJ1-2	SVEDLGKLGYT
TRBV7-8	-	TRBJ1-6	ASSLGREGRSPLH
TRBV7-8	-	TRBJ2-5	ASSLRRYERETQY
TRBV19	once	TRBJ1-5	ASSLTSNQPQH
TRBV6-2/TRBV6-3	-	TRBJ2-1	ASSPQGGSYNEQF
TRBV29-1	-	TRBJ1-2	SVEQARGGYT
TRBV5-5	-	TRBJ1-4	ASSSRDGGYEKLF
TRBV24-1	-	TRBJ1-5	ATSDTDRGNQPQH
TRBV18	-	TRBJ2-2	ASSPRKGLGELF
TRBV9	-	TRBJ2-5	ASSPGLAGVGRETQY
TRBV29-1	-	TRBJ2-1	SVAERAYNEQF
TRBV9	once	TRBJ2-4	ASSVGSPPNIQY
TRBV7-3	-	TRBJ2-3	ASSLSSRFTDTQY
TRBV6-6	-	TRBJ1-6	ASSHPDRSIPPLH
TRBV29-1	-	TRBJ1-5	SVRHDDNQPQH
TRBV6-1	-	TRBJ2-1	ASSDGAGGLYEQF
TRBV24-1	-	TRBJ1-5	ATSAGVFGNQPQH
TRBV5-5	few	TRBJ1-6	ASSLQRDSPLH
TRBV5-1	-	TRBJ1-6	ASSLDILGSPLH
TRBV28	-	TRBJ1-1	ASSSEGVSTEAF
TRBV19	-	TRBJ2-5	ASSITGGVETQY
TRBV5-1	-	TRBJ2-3	ASSLFTLGTDTQY
TRBV20-1	-	TRBJ2-3	SASSNTQY
TRBV7-3	-	TRBJ2-1	ASSLTGGPYNEQF
TRBV29-1	-	TRBJ1-1	SVVGIGGVNTEAF
TRBV3-1/TRBV3-2	-	TRBJ2-2	ASSSMGGNTGELF
TRBV30	-	TRBJ2-3	AWSARQDTQY
TRBV6-6	-	TRBJ2-4	ASSYGAGGAKNIQY
TRBV9	-	TRBJ2-5	ASSGGTSSSETQY
TRBV2	few	TRBJ1-5	ASVRQANQPQH